The next 32 T cell receptor beta chains were all read from a single sample in a study of sequential checkpoint blockade in melanoma. The assay was immunoSEQ multiplex PCR, and TCRdb's table has in-frame clones only and misses some. Counted here are about 22,000 clones, approximately 80% occurring once; the ten biggest clones make up 10%. Treatment reported: randomized to nivolumab then ipilimumab (arm A) or the reverse (arm B). The sequences come from CD8+ T cells sorted from blood (inferred from file names), collected from a patient given nivolumab and ipilimumab in sequence. The receptors derive from a human donor with melanoma.

V gene TRBV7-8 combines with J gene TRBJ1-1; 9 bases line up with TRBD1. There are 16 residues in the CDR3. Germline CDR1 SGHVS, CDR2 FQNEAQ. With 5 bases clipped from V and 2 bases from J, the junction kept 9 bases outside the gene matches. The CDR3 DNA follows: TGTGCCAGCAGCCCCCGGACAGGGGACCCTAACACTGAAGCTTTCTTT. Encoded protein: CASSPRTGDPNTEAFF. Combining the CDR3 with reference TRBV7-8 and TRBJ1-1 gives the whole variable domain GAGVSQSPRYKVAKRGQDVALRCDPISGHVSLFWYQQALGQGPEFLTYFQNEAQLDKSGLPSDRFFAERPEGSVSTLKIQRTQQEDSAVYLCASSPRTGDPNTEAFFGQGTRLTVV.

This chain connects TRBV27 to TRBJ2-4; TRBD1 matches 7 bases. CDR1 is MNHEY and CDR2 is SMNVEV in the germline V gene (reference sequence). The J segment lost 8 bases and the V segment lost 3 bases, leaving 4 bases of the junction unmatched. CDR3 length: 13 residues. The CDR3 here is CASSFDRVHIQYF. In nucleotides, the CDR3 is TGTGCCAGCAGTTTCGACAGGGTGCACATTCAGTACTTC.

The chain combines TRBV27 with TRBJ1-5; TRBD1 matches at 7 bases. Trimming at V came to 6 bases and at J to 1 base, leaving 6 bases not matched to a gene. Germline CDR1 is MNHEY and CDR2 is SMNVEV (reference sequence). The CDR3 extends over 15 amino acids. The CDR3 DNA sequence: TGTGCCAGCAGCCGTACAGGGGCCAGCAATCAGCCCCAGCATTTT. Protein product: CASSRTGASNQPQHF.

The J gene is TRBJ1-3, the V gene TRBV5-1; D gene unclear. The V gene lost 3 bases and the J gene lost 0 bases, with 10 bases spanning the gap. This CDR3 is 15 amino acids long. CDR1 and CDR2 (germline): SGHRS, YFSETQ. The DNA for the CDR3 is TGCGCCAGCAGCTATGGGCCCCGCTCTGGAAACACCATATATTTT. Its protein is CASSYGPRSGNTIYF.

The chain couples TRBV29-1 to TRBJ2-7; possible D gene TRBD1, 6 bases. V lost 5 bases and J lost 5, with 13 bases in between. There are 12 residues in the CDR3. Germline loops: CDR1 SQVTM, CDR2 ANQGSEA. CDR3 protein: CSVLQGGNEQYF. The CDR3 DNA follows: TGCAGCGTTCTACAGGGCGGCAACGAGCAGTACTTC.

This clone was seen a single time. V usage is TRBV2 and J usage is TRBJ2-1, with a weak D call TRBD2 (6 bases). The CDR3 is 20 amino acids. Trimming took 6 bases from V and 0 from J, leaving 27 bases between them. CDR1 and CDR2 (germline): SNHLY, FYNNEI. The CDR3 DNA reads TGTGCCAGCAGCCCCTTTTCACCGCGGGATATACACAGCTCCTACAATGAGCAGTTCTTC. This codes for CASSPFSPRDIHSSYNEQFF.

The chain uses TRBV5-4 and TRBJ1-2; TRBD1 is a possible D gene (5 bases). Per germline, CDR1 SGHNT and CDR2 YYREEE (reference sequence). This CDR3 is built from 11 residues. Trimming took off 3 bases at V and 7 bases at J, with 7 bases between the two ends. This chain's CDR3 is CASSWGGGYTF. In nucleotides, the CDR3 is TGTGCCAGCAGCTGGGGGGGTGGCTACACCTTC.

V is TRBV7-9 and J is TRBJ1-1; 8 bases are a match to TRBD1. The trim removed 5 bases at V and 11 bases at J, leaving 16 bases unmatched. This CDR3 spans 15 amino acids. Germline CDR1 SEHNR, CDR2 FQNEAQ (reference sequence). CDR3 nucleotides: TGTGCCAGCAGCGACGGGACAGGAGGACACTTCTGGGCTTTCTTT. Protein: CASSDGTGGHFWAFF.

V is TRBV7-8 and J is TRBJ2-7; 9 nucleotides line up with TRBD2. Germline V CDR1 and CDR2: SGHVS, FQNEAQ. V gave up 4 bases and J gave up 2 bases; unmatched junction bases: 12. There are 17 residues in the CDR3. CDR3: CASSSPPTSGLTYEQYF. In DNA, the CDR3 is TGTGCCAGCAGCTCGCCTCCGACTAGCGGCCTAACCTACGAGCAGTACTTC.

The gene calls are TRBV28 and TRBJ1-5; 9 bases line up with TRBD1. This CDR3 is built from 13 residues. Germline V lookup: CDR1 MDHEN, CDR2 SYDVKM. Trimming cost V 10 bases and J 6 bases; bases outside gene matches: 7. The CDR3 DNA is TGTGCCACCAGCGGGACAGGGACTCAGCCCCAGCATTTT. This encodes CATSGTGTQPQHF.

The rearrangement links TRBV5-1 to TRBJ2-7, with D possibly matching TRBD1 (6 bases). The V and J ends lost 2 bases and 0 bases respectively, with 9 bases between them. The germline CDR1 and CDR2 sequences are SGHRS and YFSETQ. The CDR3 is 14 amino acids. The CDR3 DNA reads TGCGCCAGCAGCTTTGACAGGTTCTCCTACGAGCAGTACTTC. It specifies CASSFDRFSYEQYF.

DNA of the CDR3: TGTGCCAGCAGCTTAGCGCCGACAGAGCAGTACTTC. Amino acid sequence: CASSLAPTEQYF. This chain connects TRBV7-8 to TRBJ2-7; D not resolved. Per the germline V gene, CDR1 is SGHVS and CDR2 is FQNEAQ. CDR3 size: 12 residues. With 0 bases removed from V and 7 bases from J, the gap between germline ends came to 7 bases.

The J gene is TRBJ1-5, the V gene TRBV19; no clear D gene. This CDR3 has 16 residues. V gave up 0 bases and J gave up 0 bases, with 9 bases separating them. Germline V CDR1 and CDR2: LNHDA, SQIVND (reference sequence). The CDR3 spells CASSIEGLYSNQPQHF. In nucleotides, the CDR3 is TGTGCCAGTAGTATAGAGGGCCTGTATAGCAATCAGCCCCAGCATTTT.

This chain uses TRBV13 with TRBJ2-3, with 9 bases aligning to TRBD2. J was trimmed by 4 bases and V by 0 bases; bases with no gene match: 5. This CDR3 contains 16 residues. Germline V gene data show CDR1 as PRHDT and CDR2 as FYEKMQ (reference sequence). This chain's CDR3 is CASSLGAGGPPDTQYF. CDR3 DNA: TGTGCCAGCAGCTTAGGTGCGGGAGGGCCCCCAGATACGCAGTATTTT.

J is TRBJ2-3 and V is TRBV4-3; 7 nucleotides match TRBD2. Trimming removed 0 bases from V and 4 bases from J; junction bases left unmatched: 10. CDR1 is LGHNA, CDR2 YSLEER, per germline. The CDR3 is 17 amino acids. In DNA form, the CDR3 reads TGCGCCAGCAGCCAAGATCCCCCCAGCGGGGCCGCAGATACGCAGTATTTT. It encodes CASSQDPPSGAADTQYF.

V and J are TRBV7-9 and TRBJ2-4; D may be TRBD2 (5 bases). Germline V lookup: CDR1 SEHNR, CDR2 FQNEAQ (reference sequence). V gave up 5 bases and J gave up 11 bases, with 13 bases separating them. This CDR3 region has 12 residues. As DNA, the CDR3 is TGTGCCAGCAGCCAACAACGGGAAGTTCAGTACTTC. Its translation is CASSQQREVQYF.

The rearrangement links TRBV4-3 to TRBJ2-7; 8 bases map to TRBD2. V was clipped by 1 base and J by 3 bases; unmatched bases: 8. The germline V gene encodes CDR1 LGHNA and CDR2 YSLEER. The CDR3 extends over 16 amino acids. This chain's CDR3 is CASSQGDSGMGYEQYF. DNA of the CDR3: TGCGCCAGCAGCCAAGGGGATAGCGGGATGGGCTACGAGCAGTACTTC.

This chain connects TRBV7-2 to TRBJ2-1, with 9 nucleotides matching TRBD2. The CDR3 has 15 amino acids. The V segment lost 4 bases and the J segment 8 bases; nucleotides outside the gene matches: 9. The V gene's germline CDR1 is SGHTA and CDR2 FQGNSA. The DNA of the CDR3 is TGTGCCAGCAGCTCCAACCCGGGACTAGCAGATGAGCAGTTCTTC. This codes for CASSSNPGLADEQFF.

This rearrangement joins TRBV10-3 to TRBJ1-2, with D possibly being TRBD1 (5 bases). This CDR3 has 12 amino acids. Trimming took 3 bases from V and 8 from J, leaving 10 bases between them. CDR1 and CDR2 (germline): ENHRY, SYGVKD. The CDR3 sequence: CAISDGGVGYTF. Written as DNA, the CDR3 is TGTGCCATCAGTGATGGAGGGGTAGGCTACACCTTC.

V is TRBV19 and J is TRBJ2-7; 9 bases are shared with TRBD2. CDR3 size: 15 residues. The junction had 8 bases not matched to a gene; V was cut back by 7 bases and J by 1 base. Germline V CDR1 and CDR2: LNHDA, SQIVND (reference sequence). The CDR3, as DNA: TGTGCCAGTATAGGTCTGCGGGAGGGATCCTACGAGCAGTACTTC. This gives the protein CASIGLREGSYEQYF.

The V call is TRBV27, the J call TRBJ1-3; weak D call: TRBD1 (6 bases). Germline loops: CDR1 MNHEY, CDR2 SMNVEV (reference sequence). This CDR3 contains 15 residues. Deletions cut 8 bases from V and 0 bases from J, with 14 bases between. The CDR3 coding sequence is TGTGCCAGCTCGGAGGGGGGGTACTCTGGAAACACCATATATTTT. This codes for CASSEGGYSGNTIYF.

The rearrangement uses TRBV2 and TRBJ2-1, with D possibly TRBD2 on 6 matching bases. CDR1 is SNHLY, CDR2 FYNNEI, per germline. The V gene lost 6 bases and the J gene lost 9 bases, with 18 bases spanning the gap. The CDR3 is 14 amino acids. CDR3 in amino acids: CASRGPRGAGEQFF. The CDR3 nucleotides read TGTGCCAGCAGGGGCCCCCGCGGGGCCGGTGAGCAGTTCTTC.

The chain has TRBV30 and TRBJ2-6; maybe TRBD1 (6 bases). The CDR3 spans 18 residues. V was pared by 2 bases and J by 0 bases, with 17 bases between. From germline, CDR1 is GTSNPN and CDR2 SVGIG (reference sequence). The CDR3 DNA reads TGTGCCTGGAGTCGATTGGGACAACCAGTCTCTGGGGCCAACGTCCTGACTTTC. It encodes CAWSRLGQPVSGANVLTF.

Comments on this clone: Other nucleotide sequences from this sample produce the same CDR3. V and J are TRBV6-9 and TRBJ1-4, with 9 nucleotides matching TRBD1. Per germline, CDR1 MNHGY and CDR2 SVAAGI. CDR3 length: 17 amino acids. Trimming took 4 bases from V and 5 from J; bases not matched to a gene: 11. This CDR3 is CASSLGVWGQGNEKLFF. The CDR3 DNA is TGTGCCAGCAGTTTAGGGGTTTGGGGACAGGGAAATGAAAAACTGTTTTTT.

The rearrangement joins TRBV9 to TRBJ2-7, with D possibly matching TRBD2 (6 bases). Germline lookup yields CDR1 SGDLS and CDR2 YYNGEE. V was trimmed by 4 bases and J by 3 bases, leaving 17 bases between them. The CDR3 is 15 residues long. The CDR3: CASSPQGGTGYEQYF. For the CDR3, the DNA is TGTGCCAGCAGCCCCCAAGGAGGGACGGGCTACGAGCAGTACTTC.

This clone was found once. J is TRBJ2-5 and V is TRBV28; perhaps TRBD2 as D (6 bases). Deletions cut 6 bases from V and 8 bases from J, with 25 bases between. This CDR3 has 16 residues. Germline V lookup: CDR1 MDHEN, CDR2 SYDVKM. The CDR3 loop is CASSHPGLSGTTTQYF. CDR3 sequence (DNA): TGTGCCAGCAGCCACCCGGGCCTTAGCGGTACCACCACCCAGTACTTC.

The chain has TRBV2 and TRBJ2-7; weak D call: TRBD1 (6 bases). CDR3 length equals 13 residues. V was cut by 4 bases and J by 6 bases, with 13 bases left in between. CDR1 SNHLY and CDR2 FYNNEI come from the germline V gene. As DNA, the CDR3 is TGTGCCAGCAGTGTTGCCAGGGGCCGCGAGCAGTACTTC. Protein sequence: CASSVARGREQYF.

The rearrangement joins TRBV27 to TRBJ1-2, with no clear D. CDR1 is MNHEY, CDR2 SMNVEV, per germline (reference sequence). V lost 5 bases and J lost 5, with 15 bases in between. This CDR3 is 14 amino acids long. CDR3 in DNA: TGTGCCAGCAGTACGACTCCCTACGGGTATGGCTACACCTTC. Amino acid sequence: CASSTTPYGYGYTF.

The chain couples TRBV10-2 to TRBJ2-1; perhaps TRBD2 as D (5 bases). Germline CDR1 WSHSY, CDR2 SAAADI. This CDR3 has 13 residues. Trimming pared 11 bases from V and 2 bases from J, leaving 13 bases between. DNA for the CDR3: TGCGCCGCAGCGGAGAGCGCCTACAATGAGCAGTTCTTC. Protein product: CAAAESAYNEQFF.

This clone showed up just once. The genes are TRBV14 and TRBJ1-4; unclear D gene. CDR3 length equals 18 residues. The V end was cut by 3 bases, the J end by 4 bases, with 21 bases between. From germline, CDR1 is SGHDN and CDR2 FVKESK. In nucleotides, the CDR3 is TGTGCCAGCAGCCAGCCAAGTCTGGCGGGGAGGCTTAATGAAAAACTGTTTTTT. It codes for CASSQPSLAGRLNEKLFF. The whole variable domain, remainder taken from reference TRBV14 and TRBJ1-4, is EAGVTQFPSHSVIEKGQTVTLRCDPISGHDNLYWYRRVMGKEIKFLLHFVKESKQDESGMPNNRFLAERTGGTYSTLKVQPAELEDSGVYFCASSQPSLAGRLNEKLFFGSGTQLSVL.

The rearrangement uses TRBV6-4 and TRBJ2-1; 10 nucleotides agree with TRBD2. There are 15 residues in the CDR3. V was pared by 4 bases and J by 2 bases, with 2 bases of the junction left unmatched. Germline assignment: CDR1 MRHNA and CDR2 SNTAGT. The CDR3 nucleotides read TGTGCCAGCAGTGTTAGCGGGAGGCCCTACAATGAGCAGTTCTTC. It yields the protein CASSVSGRPYNEQFF.

The rearrangement uses TRBV10-1 and TRBJ2-5; D remains unclear. V was pared by 3 bases and J by 4 bases, with 6 bases between. The CDR3 length is 12 residues. Germline assignment: CDR1 WNHNN and CDR2 SYGVQD (reference sequence). Here the CDR3 reads CASSDPGETQYF. As DNA, the CDR3 is TGCGCCAGCAGTGACCCAGGAGAGACCCAGTACTTC.